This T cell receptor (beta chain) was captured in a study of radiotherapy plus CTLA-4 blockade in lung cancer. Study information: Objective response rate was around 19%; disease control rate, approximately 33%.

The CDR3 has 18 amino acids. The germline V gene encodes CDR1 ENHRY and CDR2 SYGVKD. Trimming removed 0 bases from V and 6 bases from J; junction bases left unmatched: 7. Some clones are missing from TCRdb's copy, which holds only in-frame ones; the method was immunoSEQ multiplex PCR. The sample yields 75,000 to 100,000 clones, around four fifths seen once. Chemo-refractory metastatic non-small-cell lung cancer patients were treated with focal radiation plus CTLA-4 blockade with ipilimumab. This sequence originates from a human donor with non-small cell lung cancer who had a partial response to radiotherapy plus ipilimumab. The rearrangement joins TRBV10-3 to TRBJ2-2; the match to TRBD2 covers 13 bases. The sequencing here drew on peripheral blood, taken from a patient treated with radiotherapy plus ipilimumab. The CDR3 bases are TGTGCCATCAGTGAGTCAGTTGGGACTAGCGGGAAGGCCGGGGAGCTGTTTTTT. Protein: CAISESVGTSGKAGELFF.